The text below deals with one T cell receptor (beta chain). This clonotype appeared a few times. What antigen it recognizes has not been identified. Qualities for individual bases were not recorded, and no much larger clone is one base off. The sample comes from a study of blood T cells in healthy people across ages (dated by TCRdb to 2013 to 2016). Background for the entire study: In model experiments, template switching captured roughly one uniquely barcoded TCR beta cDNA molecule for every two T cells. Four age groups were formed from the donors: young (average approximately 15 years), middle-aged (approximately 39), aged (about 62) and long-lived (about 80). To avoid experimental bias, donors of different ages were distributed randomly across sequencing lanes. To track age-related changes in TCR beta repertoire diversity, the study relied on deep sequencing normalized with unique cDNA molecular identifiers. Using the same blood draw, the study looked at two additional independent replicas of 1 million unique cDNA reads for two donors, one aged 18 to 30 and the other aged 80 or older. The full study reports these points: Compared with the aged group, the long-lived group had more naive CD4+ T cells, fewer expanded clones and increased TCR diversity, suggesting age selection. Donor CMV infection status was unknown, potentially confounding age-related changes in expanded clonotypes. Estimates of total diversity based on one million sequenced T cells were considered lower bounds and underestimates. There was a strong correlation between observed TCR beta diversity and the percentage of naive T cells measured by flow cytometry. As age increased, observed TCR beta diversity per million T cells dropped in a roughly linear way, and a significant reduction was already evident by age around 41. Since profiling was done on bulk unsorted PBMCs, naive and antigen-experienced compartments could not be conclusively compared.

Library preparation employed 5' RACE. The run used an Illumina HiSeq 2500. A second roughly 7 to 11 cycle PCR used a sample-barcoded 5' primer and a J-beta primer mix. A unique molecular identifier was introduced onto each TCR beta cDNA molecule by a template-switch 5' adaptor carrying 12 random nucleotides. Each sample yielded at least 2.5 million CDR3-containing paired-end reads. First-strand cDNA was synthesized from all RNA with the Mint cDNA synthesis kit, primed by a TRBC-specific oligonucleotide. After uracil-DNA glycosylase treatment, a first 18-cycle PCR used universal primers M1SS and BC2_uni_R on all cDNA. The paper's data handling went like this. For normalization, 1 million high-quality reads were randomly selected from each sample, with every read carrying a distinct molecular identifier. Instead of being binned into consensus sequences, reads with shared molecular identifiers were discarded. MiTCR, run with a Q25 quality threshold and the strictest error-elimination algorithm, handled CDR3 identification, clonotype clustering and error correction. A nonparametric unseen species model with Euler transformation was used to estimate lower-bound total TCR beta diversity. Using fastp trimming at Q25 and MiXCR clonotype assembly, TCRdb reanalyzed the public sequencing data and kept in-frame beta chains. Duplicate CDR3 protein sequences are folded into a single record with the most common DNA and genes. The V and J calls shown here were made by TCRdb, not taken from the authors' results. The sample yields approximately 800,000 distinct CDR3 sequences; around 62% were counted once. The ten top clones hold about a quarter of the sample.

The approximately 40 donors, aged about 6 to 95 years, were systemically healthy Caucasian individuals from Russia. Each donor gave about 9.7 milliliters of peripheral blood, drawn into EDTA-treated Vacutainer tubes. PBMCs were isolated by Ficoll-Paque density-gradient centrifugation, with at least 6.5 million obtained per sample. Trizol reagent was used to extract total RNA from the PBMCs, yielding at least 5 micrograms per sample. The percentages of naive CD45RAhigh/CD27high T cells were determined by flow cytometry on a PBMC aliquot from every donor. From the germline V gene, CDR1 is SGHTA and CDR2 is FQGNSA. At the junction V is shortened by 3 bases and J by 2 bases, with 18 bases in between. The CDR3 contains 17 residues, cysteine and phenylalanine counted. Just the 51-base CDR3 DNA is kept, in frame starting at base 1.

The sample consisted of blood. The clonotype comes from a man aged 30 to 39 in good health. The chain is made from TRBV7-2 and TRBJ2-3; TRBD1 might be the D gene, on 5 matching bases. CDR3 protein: CASSFRLDQGVTDTQYF. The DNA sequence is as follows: TGTGCCAGCAGCTTCAGGCTGGATCAAGGGGTCACAGATACGCAGTATTTT.